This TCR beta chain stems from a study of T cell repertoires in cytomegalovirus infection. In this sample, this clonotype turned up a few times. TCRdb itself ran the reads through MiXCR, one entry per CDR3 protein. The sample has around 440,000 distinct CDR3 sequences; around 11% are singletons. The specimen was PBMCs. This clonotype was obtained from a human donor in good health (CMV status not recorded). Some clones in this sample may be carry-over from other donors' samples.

CDR3 bases: TGCGCCAGCAGCGTCGGGACACTCCAAGAGACCCAGTACTTC. Protein sequence: CASSVGTLQETQYF. The V gene is TRBV5-1, the J gene TRBJ2-5; D perhaps matches TRBD1 (6 bases). Trimming took 4 bases from V and 1 from J, leaving 11 bases between them. The germline CDR1 and CDR2 sequences are SGHRS and YFSETQ. The CDR3 is 14 amino acids.